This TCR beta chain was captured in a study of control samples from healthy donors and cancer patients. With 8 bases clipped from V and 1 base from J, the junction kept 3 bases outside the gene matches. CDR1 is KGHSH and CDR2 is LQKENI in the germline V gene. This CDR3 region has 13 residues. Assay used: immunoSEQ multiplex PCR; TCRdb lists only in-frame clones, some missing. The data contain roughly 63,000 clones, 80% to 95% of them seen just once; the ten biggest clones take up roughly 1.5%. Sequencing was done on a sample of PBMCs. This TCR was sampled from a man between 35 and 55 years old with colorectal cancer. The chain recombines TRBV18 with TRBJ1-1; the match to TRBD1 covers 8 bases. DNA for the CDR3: TGTGCCAGCCGGACAGGGAGGAACACTGAAGCTTTCTTT. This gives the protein CASRTGRNTEAFF.